This is a list of T cell receptor beta chains from one sample in a study of T cells in tuberculosis. Sequencing used immunoSEQ multiplex PCR; TCRdb keeps in-frame clones, though not all of them. The data show about 32,000 clones, less than 95% seen once. Material for sequencing was PBMCs. The receptors shown here come from a donor between 10 and 35 years old with latent tuberculosis or without tuberculosis infection. The CDR3 runs from the conserved cysteine through the conserved F or W. D genes are given only for firm matches. Expanded clones get a size class; other rows say once, few or many, or leave the size out.

V gene	clone size	J gene	D gene	CDR3 protein	CDR3 DNA
TRBV15	-	TRBJ2-7	-	CATSRGLVRTTYEQYF	TGTGCCACCAGCAGAGGCTTAGTTAGGACTACCTACGAGCAGTACTTC
TRBV27	-	TRBJ2-7	-	CASSPEARPLYEQYF	TGTGCCAGCAGTCCGGAGGCCCGACCGTTATACGAGCAGTACTTC
TRBV2	-	TRBJ2-2	TRBD1	CASSRDSGSRELFF	TGTGCCAGCAGTCGGGACAGCGGTTCGAGAGAGCTGTTTTTT
TRBV5-1	-	TRBJ2-7	TRBD2	CASSFIAGGGYEQYF	TGCGCCAGCAGCTTTATAGCGGGAGGGGGCTACGAGCAGTACTTC
TRBV28	-	TRBJ1-2	TRBD1	CASSTSGTALGEGF	TGTGCCAGCAGCACCTCCGGGACAGCGCTCGGCGAGGGCTTC
TRBV5-1	-	TRBJ2-3	TRBD2	CASSLALAGSTDTQYF	TGCGCCAGCAGCTTGGCCTTAGCGGGGTCCACAGATACGCAGTATTTT
TRBV27	-	TRBJ1-5	-	CASSLTPSRPQHF	TGTGCCAGCAGTTTAACGCCTTCCAGGCCCCAGCATTTT
TRBV5-1	-	TRBJ2-3	-	CASSLYTSTDTQYF	TGCGCCAGCAGCTTGTATACTAGCACAGATACGCAGTATTTT
TRBV18	-	TRBJ2-1	-	CASSPTNLSRGFYNEQFF	TGTGCCAGCTCACCGACGAACTTAAGCCGAGGGTTCTACAATGAGCAGTTCTTC
TRBV6-5	-	TRBJ1-5	-	CASSLSGSLGAQHF	TGTGCCAGCAGTTTATCAGGTTCCCTAGGGGCCCAGCATTTT
TRBV28	-	TRBJ2-3	TRBD2	CASSRLAGADTQYF	TGTGCCAGCAGCCGACTAGCGGGCGCAGATACGCAGTATTTT
TRBV6-5	-	TRBJ2-1	-	CASSFSSASSYNEQFF	TGTGCCAGCAGTTTTTCTAGCGCCAGCTCCTACAATGAGCAGTTCTTC
TRBV7-6	-	TRBJ1-1	-	CASSTSTGREAFF	TGTGCCAGCAGCACATCGACAGGCCGGGAAGCTTTCTTT
TRBV2	-	TRBJ2-3	TRBD2	CASRLVAGGPNTQYF	TGTGCCAGCAGGCTCGTAGCGGGAGGGCCCAATACGCAGTATTTT
TRBV18	-	TRBJ2-3	-	CASSPTLTDTQYF	TGTGCCAGCTCACCCACTCTGACAGATACGCAGTATTTT
TRBV4-1	-	TRBJ1-4	-	CASSHLSRGRGTNEKLFF	TGCGCCAGCAGCCATTTAAGCCGGGGGAGGGGAACTAATGAAAAACTGTTTTTT
TRBV7-2	-	TRBJ2-7	-	CASSPRDTFSYEQYF	TGTGCCAGCAGCCCTCGGGACACCTTCTCCTACGAGCAGTACTTC
TRBV4-1	once	TRBJ2-3	-	CASKMRYDTDTQYF	TGCGCCAGCAAGATGAGATATGACACAGATACGCAGTATTTT
TRBV18	-	TRBJ2-7	-	CASSPGGGTVYEQYF	TGTGCCAGCTCTCCGGGGGGCGGGACCGTCTACGAGCAGTACTTC
TRBV25-1	few	TRBJ2-5	-	CASSAGTGQETQYF	TGTGCCAGCAGTGCCGGTACAGGCCAAGAGACCCAGTACTTC
TRBV6-1	-	TRBJ2-2	TRBD1	CASSPQGQYTGELFF	TGTGCCAGCAGCCCACAGGGACAGTACACCGGGGAGCTGTTTTTT
TRBV14	-	TRBJ1-1	TRBD1	CASSQAENRGPTEAFF	TGTGCCAGCAGCCAAGCAGAGAACAGGGGGCCCACTGAAGCTTTCTTT
TRBV5-1	-	TRBJ2-3	TRBD2	CASSPRSGGSGRGFGTDTQYF	TGCGCCAGCAGCCCCCGCTCGGGTGGAAGCGGGAGAGGGTTTGGCACAGATACGCAGTATTTT
TRBV29-1	-	TRBJ1-5	TRBD1	CSVLRDRDQPQHF	TGCAGCGTGCTCCGGGACAGGGACCAGCCCCAGCATTTT
TRBV12-5	-	TRBJ2-2	-	CASGLVLGPDTGELFF	TGTGCTAGTGGTTTGGTACTAGGGCCCGACACCGGGGAGCTGTTTTTT